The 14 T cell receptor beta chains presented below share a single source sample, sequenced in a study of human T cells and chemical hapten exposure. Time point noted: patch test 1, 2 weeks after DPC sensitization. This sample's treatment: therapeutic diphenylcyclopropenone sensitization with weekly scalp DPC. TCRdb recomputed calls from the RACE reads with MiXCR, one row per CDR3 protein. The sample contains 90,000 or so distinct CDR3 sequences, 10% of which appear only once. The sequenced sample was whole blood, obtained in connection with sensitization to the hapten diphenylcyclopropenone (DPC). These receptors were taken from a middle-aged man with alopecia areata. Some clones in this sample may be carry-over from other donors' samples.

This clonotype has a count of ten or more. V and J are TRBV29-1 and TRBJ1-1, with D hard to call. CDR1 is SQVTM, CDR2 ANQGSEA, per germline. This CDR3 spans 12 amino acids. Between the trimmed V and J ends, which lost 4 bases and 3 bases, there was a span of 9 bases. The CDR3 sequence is CSVVWRHTEAFF. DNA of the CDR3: TGCAGCGTTGTTTGGAGGCACACTGAAGCTTTCTTT.

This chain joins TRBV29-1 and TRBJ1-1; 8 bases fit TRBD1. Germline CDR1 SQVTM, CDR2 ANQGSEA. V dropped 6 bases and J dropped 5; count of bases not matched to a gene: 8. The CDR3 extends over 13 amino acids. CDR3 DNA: TGCAGCGTGGACAGGGACCGGAGGACTGAAGCTTTCTTT. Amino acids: CSVDRDRRTEAFF.

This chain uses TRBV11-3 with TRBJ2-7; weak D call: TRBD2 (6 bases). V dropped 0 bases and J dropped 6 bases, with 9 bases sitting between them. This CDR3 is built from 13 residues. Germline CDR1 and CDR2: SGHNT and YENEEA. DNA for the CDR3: TGTGCCAGCAGCTTAGAGGGGACTCGCGAGCAGTACGTC. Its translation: CASSLEGTREQYV.

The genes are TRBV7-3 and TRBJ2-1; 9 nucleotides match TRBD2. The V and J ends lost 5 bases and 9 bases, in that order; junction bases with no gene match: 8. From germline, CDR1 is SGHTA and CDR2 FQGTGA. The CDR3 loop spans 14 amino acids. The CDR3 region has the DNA TGTGCCAGCAGCCCCGTAGCGGGAGCGTCTGAGCAGTTCTTC. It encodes CASSPVAGASEQFF.

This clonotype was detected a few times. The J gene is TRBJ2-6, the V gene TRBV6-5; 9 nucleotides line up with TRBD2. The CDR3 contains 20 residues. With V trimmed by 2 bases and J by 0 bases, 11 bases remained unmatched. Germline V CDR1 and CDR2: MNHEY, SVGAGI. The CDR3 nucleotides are TGTGCCAGCAGTTACCTCTTTATTAGCGGGGGTCTCTCTGGGGCCAACGTCCTGACTTTC. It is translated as CASSYLFISGGLSGANVLTF.

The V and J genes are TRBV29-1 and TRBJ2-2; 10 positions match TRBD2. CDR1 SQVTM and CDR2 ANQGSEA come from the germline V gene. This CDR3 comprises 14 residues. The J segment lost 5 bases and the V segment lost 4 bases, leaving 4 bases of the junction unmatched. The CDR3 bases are TGCAGCGTTGGGCTAGCGGGAGTTACCGGGGAGCTGTTTTTT. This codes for CSVGLAGVTGELFF.

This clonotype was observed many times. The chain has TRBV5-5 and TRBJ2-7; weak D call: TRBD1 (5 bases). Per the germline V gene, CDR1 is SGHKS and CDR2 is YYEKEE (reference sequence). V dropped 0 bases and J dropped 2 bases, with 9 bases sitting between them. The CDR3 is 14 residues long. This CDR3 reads CASSLVQAAYEQYF. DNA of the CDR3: TGTGCCAGCAGCTTGGTACAGGCCGCCTACGAGCAGTACTTC. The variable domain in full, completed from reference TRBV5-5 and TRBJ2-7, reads DAGVTQSPTHLIKTRGQQVTLRCSPISGHKSVSWYQQVLGQGPQFIFQYYEKEERGRGNFPDRFSARQFPNYSSELNVNALLLGDSALYLCASSLVQAAYEQYFGPGTRLTVT.

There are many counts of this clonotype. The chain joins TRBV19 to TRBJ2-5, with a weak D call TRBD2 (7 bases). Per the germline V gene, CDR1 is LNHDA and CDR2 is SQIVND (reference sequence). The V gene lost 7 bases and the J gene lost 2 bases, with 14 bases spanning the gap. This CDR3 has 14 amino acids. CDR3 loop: CASKTRGGQETQYF. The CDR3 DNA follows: TGTGCCAGTAAGACTAGGGGGGGACAAGAGACCCAGTACTTC. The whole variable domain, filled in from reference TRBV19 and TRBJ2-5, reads DGGITQSPKYLFRKEGQNVTLSCEQNLNHDAMYWYRQDPGQGLRLIYYSQIVNDFQKGDIAEGYSVSREKKESFPLTVTSAQKNPTAFYLCASKTRGGQETQYFGPGTRLLVL.

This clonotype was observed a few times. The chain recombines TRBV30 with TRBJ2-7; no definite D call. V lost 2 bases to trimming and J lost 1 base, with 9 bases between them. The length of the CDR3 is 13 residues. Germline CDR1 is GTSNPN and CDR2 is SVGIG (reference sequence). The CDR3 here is CAWSLVRSYEQYF. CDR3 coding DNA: TGTGCCTGGAGTTTGGTGCGGTCCTACGAGCAGTACTTC.

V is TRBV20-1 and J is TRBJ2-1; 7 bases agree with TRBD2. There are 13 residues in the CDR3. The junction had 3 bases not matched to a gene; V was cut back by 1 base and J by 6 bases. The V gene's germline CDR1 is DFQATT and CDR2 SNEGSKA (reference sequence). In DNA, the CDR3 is TGCAGTGCTAGAGCAGGACTAGTCAATGAGCAGTTCTTC. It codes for CSARAGLVNEQFF.

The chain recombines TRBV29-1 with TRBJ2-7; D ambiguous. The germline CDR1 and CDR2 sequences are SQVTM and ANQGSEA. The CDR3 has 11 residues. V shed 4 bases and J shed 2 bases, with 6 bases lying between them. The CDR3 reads CSVGTAYEQYV. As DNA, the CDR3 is TGCAGCGTTGGTACTGCCTACGAGCAGTACGTC.

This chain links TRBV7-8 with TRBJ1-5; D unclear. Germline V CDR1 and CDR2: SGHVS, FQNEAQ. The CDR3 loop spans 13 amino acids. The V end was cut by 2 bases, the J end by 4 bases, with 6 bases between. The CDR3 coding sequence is TGTGCCAGCAGCTTAAGGGAGAATCAGCCCCAGCATTTT. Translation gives CASSLRENQPQHF.

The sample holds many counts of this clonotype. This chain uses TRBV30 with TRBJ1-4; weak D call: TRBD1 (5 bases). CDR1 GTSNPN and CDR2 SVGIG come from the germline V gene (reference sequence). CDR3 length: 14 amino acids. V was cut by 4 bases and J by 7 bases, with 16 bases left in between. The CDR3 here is CAWTGGQGGEKLFF. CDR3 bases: TGTGCCTGGACCGGAGGGCAGGGCGGTGAAAAACTGTTTTTT.

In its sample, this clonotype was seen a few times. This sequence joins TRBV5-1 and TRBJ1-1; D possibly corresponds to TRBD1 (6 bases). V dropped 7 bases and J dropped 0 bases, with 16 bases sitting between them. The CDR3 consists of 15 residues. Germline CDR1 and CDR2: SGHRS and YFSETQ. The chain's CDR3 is CASRTVPGLNTEAFF. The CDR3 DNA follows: TGCGCCAGCCGGACAGTTCCTGGACTGAACACTGAAGCTTTCTTT.